These T cell receptor beta chains were read from a single sample in a study of blood T cell repertoires in COVID-19. Using immunoSEQ multiplex PCR, the repertoire was profiled, and TCRdb retains in-frame clones only, with some absent. This sample carries some 150,000 clones, roughly four fifths of them seen once, and the ten largest clones take approximately 8.4%. The source material was peripheral blood. The receptor set was obtained from a human donor with acute or convalescent COVID-19. The donor label of this sample is uncertain. CDR3s include the opening cysteine and the closing phenylalanine or tryptophan. D genes are given only for firm matches. Clone size, where shown, is once, few, many, or a class for clones that have expanded.

.,TRBV6-5,.,TRBJ2-5,CASRPSGLRGLSYF,TGTGCCAGCAGGCCCTCGGGACTGCGTGGCCTCAGTTACTTC
.,TRBV24-1,.,TRBJ2-5,CATSDSGGPGETQYF,TGTGCCACCAGTGATTCCGGGGGGCCGGGGGAGACCCAGTACTTC
.,TRBV18,.,TRBJ1-4,CASSPPGQKTNEKLFF,TGTGCCAGCTCACCACCCGGACAGAAAACTAATGAAAAACTGTTTTTT
.,TRBV6-1,.,TRBJ1-1,CASSEALRGEAFF,TGTGCCAGCAGTGAAGCGCTAAGGGGTGAGGCTTTCTTT
TRBD1,TRBV5-1,.,TRBJ2-2,CASSPGQTNTGELFF,TGCGCCAGCAGCCCGGGACAGACGAACACCGGGGAGCTGTTTTTT
.,TRBV4-1,.,TRBJ1-5,CASSQDPQGGQPQHF,TGCGCCAGCAGCCAAGATCCCCAGGGAGGCCAGCCCCAGCATTTT
.,TRBV30,once,TRBJ1-4,CAWSYLGSTREKLFF,TGTGCCTGGAGTTACCTTGGGTCCACGAGGGAAAAACTGTTTTTT
TRBD1,TRBV6-5,once,TRBJ1-2,CASSFKGARSYGYTF,TGTGCCAGCAGTTTTAAGGGGGCGCGAAGCTATGGCTACACCTTC
TRBD2,TRBV6-1,.,TRBJ2-1,CASTSPREGGNEQFF,TGTGCCAGCACCTCACCCCGGGAGGGGGGCAATGAGCAGTTCTTC
.,TRBV12-2,.,TRBJ2-1,CASRLGVAGDNEQFF,TGTGCAAGTCGCTTAGGAGTAGCGGGGGACAATGAGCAGTTCTTC
.,TRBV5-6,.,TRBJ1-1,CASSLRLAGTEAFF,TGTGCCAGCAGCCTAAGACTGGCCGGCACTGAAGCTTTCTTT
TRBD1,TRBV5-6,.,TRBJ1-1,CASSLFWRQGDTEAFF,TGTGCCAGCAGCTTGTTTTGGCGACAGGGGGACACTGAAGCTTTCTTT
.,TRBV6-6,.,TRBJ1-5,CASSPDRTLMGTGPQHF,TGTGCCAGCAGTCCTGATCGGACATTAATGGGAACGGGGCCCCAGCATTTT
.,TRBV2,.,TRBJ2-1,CAIQQRGASQHEQFF,TGTGCCATTCAGCAACGGGGGGCTAGCCAGCATGAGCAGTTCTTC
.,TRBV7-9,.,TRBJ1-4,CASSWGWGGDEKLFF,TGTGCCAGCAGCTGGGGTTGGGGAGGTGATGAAAAACTGTTTTTT
TRBD1,TRBV6-5,.,TRBJ1-1,CASSYLSGGGTEAFF,TGTGCCAGCAGTTACTTATCAGGGGGTGGTACTGAAGCTTTCTTT
TRBD1,TRBV7-8,.,TRBJ2-3,CASSPSGTGVEDTQYF,TGTGCCAGCAGCCCGTCTGGGACAGGGGTGGAAGATACGCAGTATTTT
TRBD1,TRBV6-6,.,TRBJ1-1,CASRRQGTEAFF,TGTGCCAGCAGGCGACAGGGGACTGAAGCTTTCTTT
TRBD1,TRBV4-1,.,TRBJ1-5,CASSYRGPSNQPQHF,TGCGCCAGCAGCTACAGGGGGCCGAGCAATCAGCCCCAGCATTTT
.,TRBV6-6,.,TRBJ1-2,CASSTPRFRGRGYTF,TGTGCCAGCAGTACCCCCAGATTCAGGGGTAGAGGCTACACCTTC
.,TRBV7-9,.,TRBJ1-2,CASSLGGYGYTF,TGTGCCAGCAGCTTAGGAGGCTATGGCTACACCTTC
TRBD1,TRBV6-5,few,TRBJ1-1,CIPGQGDVNTEAFF,TGCATTCCGGGACAGGGGGACGTGAACACTGAAGCTTTCTTT
TRBD1,TRBV2,.,TRBJ1-2,CASRGTDNYGYTF,TGTGCCAGCAGGGGGACAGACAACTATGGCTACACCTTC
TRBD1,TRBV7-2,.,TRBJ1-6,CASSLEGQGNSPLHF,TGTGCCAGCAGCTTAGAGGGACAGGGTAACTCACCCCTCCACTTT
.,TRBV4-1,.,TRBJ1-5,CASSQEGRKQPQHF,TGCGCCAGCAGCCAAGAGGGCAGGAAACAGCCCCAGCATTTT